This T cell receptor (beta chain) is from a study of cytomegalovirus exposure and HLA in healthy donors (dated by TCRdb to the late 2010s). Looking at the study overall: An earlier analysis of several hundred of the donors reported 250 to 300 Gb of sequence data and roughly 120 million unique TCR beta sequences obtained from approximately 180 million T cells. Roughly 290 gigabases of sequencing data and approximately 91 million unique TCR sequences made up an early release that covered some 640 HLA-typed donors. Of the roughly 410 genotyped donors, 81% were placed in the genetic ancestry cluster associated with self-reported Caucasian donors. The study was designed to test whether signatures of past pathogen exposure could be identified by cataloging public T cell receptors. The T cell repertoires of some 670 subjects were profiled by immunosequencing and related to cytomegalovirus serostatus. Besides the first cohort of 500 to 700 subjects, a separate validation cohort made up of 120 different subjects was used. To predict cytomegalovirus infection status, the study brought together high-throughput TCR immunosequencing, statistical association of individual TCRs with disease status, and machine learning. A later analysis re-analyzed previously published TCR beta repertoires from approximately 700 donors and added high-resolution HLA genotyping to study TCR occurrence patterns. In the later analysis, no new phenotypic data were used to find candidate immune exposures; instead, reliance was placed on TCR beta sequences and their occurrence across donors. In an earlier analysis of several hundred of the donors, high-throughput TCR beta sequencing was used to judge whether each TCR beta V gene segment behaved as functional or pseudogenic. Donor age, sex, ethnicity and CMV serostatus were collected together with the repertoire data. Genome-wide SNP genotypes for about 55% of the roughly 670 donors were used in a later genetic analysis, which treated that subset as a discovery cohort. All discovery cohort repertoires had been generated on a single sequencing platform. Both class I and class II loci were covered by HLA typing, at four-digit resolution. Typing coverage varied by locus: roughly 620-640 donors for A, B, C, DRB1 and DQB1; more than 500 for DQA1; some 610 for DPA1; fewer than 480 for DPB1. A handful of DR-DQ haplotypes were handled as single units for association and clustering because linkage in the cohort was strong. Among 300 to 450 genotyped donors of the cohort, an average of about 240,000 unique TCR beta nucleotide sequences were sequenced per donor, roughly a sixth of them non-productive.

The cohort was made up of approximately 670 healthy bone marrow donors. Cohort members were all nominally healthy when sampled, although unrecorded immune exposures were likely present. The donor was CMV seropositive and was included in the group of around 300 seropositive cohort members. A peripheral blood sample was collected from each donor, and TCR beta sequencing was performed on peripheral blood mononuclear cells. The Qiagen DNeasy Blood Extraction Kit was used to extract genomic DNA from the blood cell samples. For this clone: Which antigen it targets is not known. No base qualities exist here, and no much larger clone lies one base off it.

Overall results and qualifications from the work: In vitro tests confirmed that a few of the cytomegalovirus-associated TCR beta chains recognize cytomegalovirus antigens. A later genetic analysis associated a missense DCLRE1C variant with V-gene and J-gene trimming of TCR beta chains, and an independent cohort replicated the association. The classifier was reported to diagnose cytomegalovirus status with high specificity and sensitivity in both the original and validation cohorts. While some public TCRs were present in many individuals, most TCR sequences turned up only very rarely across donors. Specific HLA alleles were associated with 15,000 to 20,000 TCR beta sequences at a false discovery rate of 0.05 in a later analysis. Because some donors lacked HLA typing at each locus, the association tests relied only on the typed subset. Only TCR beta chains were sequenced in this cohort, and the absence of alpha or paired-chain data limited detectable features. Because the 87-base-pair reads could not distinguish some IMGT-functional V segments, including TRBV6-2 and TRBV6-3, those segments were excluded. In a later analysis, HLA-associated TCR beta chains were found to be more clonally expanded and to have lower generation probabilities than equally common non-associated chains. A later analysis found that most CMV-associated TCR beta chains appeared HLA-restricted, with HLA associations seemingly driven largely by CMV exposure. Roughly uniform sequencing depth across donors was assumed in presence/absence analyses, although this assumption may not hold. Because counts were too low, around 17 rarely observed V segments, including chromosome 9 orphons, were left out of the earlier analysis of 500 to 750 of the donors. A further reported finding was that TCR beta sequences accurately predicted the HLA-A and HLA-B alleles for most subjects in the first cohort. Immune exposure information for the cohort was limited to CMV serostatus. The study gave a list of around 170 TCR beta chains associated with cytomegalovirus. When HLA alleles, especially DR and DQ, strongly co-occurred, attributing TCR associations to individual alleles was difficult. According to a later genetic analysis, donors in an Asian-associated ancestry cluster had fewer N-insertions in productive TCRs than the approximately 690-donor mean. A group of highly shared sequence variants was considered likely to be a technical artifact of the sequencing pipeline. Linkage disequilibrium might explain the correlated functional status among segregating V segments, but an unknown experimental factor could not be excluded. In a later analysis, TCR association rates were found to vary across HLA loci, with the most associated TCRs seen for DRB1 alleles and the fewest for HLA-C alleles. Several of the top co-occurrence clusters appeared to be linked to parvovirus B19, influenza, CMV and Epstein-Barr virus, according to a later analysis. The authors suggested that the approach could potentially be generalized to other disease states and immunological phenotypes. An earlier analysis of several hundred of the donors showed that most TCR beta V segments appeared in productive rearrangements either about 87% or about 30% of the time, which broadly matched IMGT annotations.

The CDR3 contains 14 residues, cysteine and phenylalanine counted. Solely the CDR3 DNA is kept, with 42 bases framed from the first base. Trimming takes 6 bases off V and 12 bases off J; junction bases not matched to a gene: 11. For CDR1 and CDR2, the germline V gene lists SNHLY and FYNNEI. The method behind the library was the immunoSEQ multiplex PCR assay. A mixture of 60 forward primers for TCR Vbeta segments and 13 reverse primers for TCR Jbeta segments was used in the multiplex PCR. The CDR3 region of rearranged TCR beta genes was amplified from genomic DNA by a multiplex PCR assay. Amplified TCR beta libraries were sequenced as 87-base-pair reads on the Illumina HiSeq System. In the source study's methods: Across the 700 or so repertoires, a later analysis counted tens of millions of unique TCR beta chains, around 10 million of which were shared by at least two donors. A nearest-neighbor algorithm error-corrected the raw reads and collapsed the reads into unique sequences, merging closely related sequences to remove PCR and sequencing errors. V, D and J gene segments were assigned by aligning CDR3 sequences to IMGT reference sequences. For a sequence to be retained, a match of at least six nucleotides was required to both a V gene segment and a J gene segment. Rearrangements were called productive when the CDR3 lacked stop codons and stayed in frame with V and J; all others were non-productive. Following IMGT convention, CDR3 was defined as the stretch from the second conserved V-encoded cysteine up to the conserved J-encoded phenylalanine. Sequences without an unambiguous match to a single V gene segment were excluded from the earlier analysis of about 600 of the donors. In an earlier analysis of several hundred of the donors, V segments were called functional above 56.7% productive rearrangements and were called segregating when the between-donor standard deviation exceeded 5%. A statistical classification framework was developed to diagnose cytomegalovirus status using the catalog of TCR beta chain sequences. V and J gene assignment, in a later analysis, came from comparing TCR nucleotide sequences with IMGT/GENE-DB human TR gene sequences. Using the TCRdist pipeline, a later analysis assigned CDR3 sequences along with most-parsimonious VDJ recombination scenarios. A later analysis defined each TCR beta chain by its CDR3 amino acid sequence plus V-gene family, and excluded reads lacking a unique V-gene family. To address suspected cross-contamination and a sequencing artifact, a later analysis removed roughly 640 highly shared, low-generation-probability nucleotide sequences. A later analysis calculated a clonal expansion index for each public chain from normalized within-repertoire ranks of inferred template counts. A later analysis computed generation probabilities with a VDJ recombination model fitted to out-of-frame rearrangements, and checked the results against IGoR. In a later analysis, TCR-TCR, TCR-HLA and TCR-CMV co-occurrence was scored with hypergeometric tests, and a repertoire-size bias correction was applied to TCR pairs. To estimate false discovery rates, a later analysis permuted the HLA or CMV assignments 20 times. In a later analysis, co-occurring TCRs were grouped using DBSCAN, and TCRdist sequence similarity was added for clustering within HLA-allele-positive subsets. For co-occurrence clustering, repertoires with fewer than 30,000 or more than 120,000 public chains were excluded, along with a handful of repertoires with anomalous nucleotide sharing. Held by TCRdb, this immuneACCESS table contains in-frame sequences only and omits some clones. Under half of the omission traces to an unresolved V gene where checked; the cause of the rest is unknown. V and J calls and clone size are as listed in that table; D and trimming were resolved from the DNA. This sample is represented by around 63,000 clones; over 70% of them were singletons. Clones ranked in the top ten supply about 8.3% of the sample.

The chain uses TRBV2 and TRBJ1-6, with 7 bases matching TRBD1. The specimen sequenced was PBMCs. The receptor was derived from a man in his sixties in good health and CMV-seropositive. The nucleotides are TGTGCCAGCAGGTTGAGGGGGCGAGGTGGACCCCTCCACTTT. Translated, this is CASRLRGRGGPLHF. This CDR3, with the reference TRBV2 and TRBJ1-6 proteins standing in past its ends, gives the full variable domain EPEVTQTPSHQVTQMGQEVILRCVPISNHLYFYWYRQILGQKVEFLVSFYNNEISEKSEIFDDQFSVERPDGSNFTLKIRSTKLEDSAMYFCASRLRGRGGPLHFGNGTRLTVT.